This T cell receptor beta chain is from a study of graft-versus-host responses after intestinal transplantation. The wider study: Multivisceral, liver-intestinal, or isolated intestinal transplants were performed in recipients. Anti-thymocyte globulin was used for induction in all recipients, who then took tacrolimus and steroids for roughly 3 years. Study-wide findings and caveats: Early post-transplant HvG declines were associated with peak circulating GvH clone levels. Recipient marrow held GvH clones, some first seen in ileum or blood.

V lost 6 bases to trimming and J lost 5 bases, with 19 bases between them. From germline, CDR1 is MGHRA and CDR2 YSYEKL. The CDR3 has 15 residues. A word on this clone: Its antigen is not known.

Profiled with immunoSEQ multiplex PCR; TCRdb holds only in-frame clones, not every one. Of approximately 92,000 clones in the sample, under 95% were seen once. Sequenced here: unstimulated CD8+ T cells sorted from spleen or lymph node cells, sampled before intestinal transplant. The rearrangement joins TRBV4-1 to TRBJ2-5; D may be TRBD1 or TRBD2 (7 bases each). The receptor's source is a human donor who received an intestinal transplant. DNA of the CDR3: TGCGCCAGCAGTCACAGGGGAGGGTTACAGGAGACCCAGTACTTC. Its protein product is CASSHRGGLQETQYF.